This T cell receptor beta chain was captured in a study of blood T cells in healthy people across ages. Sample-barcoded 5' priming and a J-beta primer mix drove a second PCR of about 6 to 12 cycles. TCRdb redid the calling of the 5' RACE reads with MiXCR, one entry per CDR3 protein. Among about 1 million distinct CDR3 sequences listed, about 25% were seen once. Note on this clonotype: At one end the junction does not follow the germline gene, possibly because of a read error.

The same data also went into a second study, on T cells of mothers and their children.

The sequenced sample consisted of blood. The sequence came from a girl aged 2-10 years in good health.

The DNA for the CDR3 is TGTGCCAGCAGCTTCACAGGGATAGGTCGGGAAGGTGGCAACACCTTC. This translates into CASSFTGIGREGGNTF. This rearrangement joins TRBV7-9 to TRBJ1-2; a possible D gene is TRBD1 (6 bases). This CDR3 has 16 amino acids. Germline V gene data show CDR1 as SEHNR and CDR2 as FQNEAQ (reference sequence).